This TCR beta chain was identified in a study of blood T cell repertoires in COVID-19 (dated by TCRdb to between 2020 and 2021). Study-wide context: Samples from collaborators originated in the United States, Italy and Spain and spanned both the acute and convalescent phases of COVID-19. Where available, HLA class I and class II types were taken from metadata supplied by the sample provider and were not determined by assay-based typing. The repertoires were released in a freely available public database intended as a resource for research on the immune response to SARS-CoV-2. The samples were drawn from two sources: the first 160 participants of the ongoing ImmuneRACE study, and 1,200 or so subjects contributed by 6 global collaborators. Subjects who had been exposed to COVID-19, were actively infected with it, or had recovered from it provided the deeply sampled blood TCRbeta repertoires that made up the dataset. The sample metadata nearly always contained a de-identified subject ID, COVID-19 status, age in years and sex. The prospective study material was composed of cDNA or gDNA derived from T cells, B-cell-depleted T cells, or PBMCs. Findings and caveats that apply to the study as a whole: The amount of clinical and demographic metadata varied by source and participant and was provided uncurated.

Each collaborating institution followed its own protocols to collect whole blood in K2EDTA tubes. For TCRbeta analysis, collaborators shipped samples as frozen whole blood, isolated PBMCs, or DNA extracted from either of those sample types. Unmatched junction bases come to 8, with V trimmed by 3 bases and J by 5 bases. The germline V gene provides CDR1 MGHRA and CDR2 YSYEKL. The CDR3 spans 15 residues, from the cysteine through the phenylalanine. The retained sequence is limited to the CDR3, 45 bases, with the frame set at the first base. Concerning this clone: What antigen it recognizes has not been identified. No base quality values were provided; no much bigger clone lies one nucleotide off.

The immunoSEQ Assay, a bias-controlled multiplex PCR, was used to amplify TCRbeta CDR3 regions from genomic DNA. From the authors' description of their analysis: The number of nucleated cells in each sample was estimated from the amplification of reference gene primers within the assay. To quantify the absolute abundance of each unique TCRbeta CDR3 rearrangement, sequence reads were collapsed and filtered. Productive Simpson clonality was computed per sample as the square root of Simpson's diversity index over productive rearrangements. The clones in this table, taken by TCRdb from immuneACCESS, are in-frame only. Not every clone is retained; where verified, under half of the shortfall comes from an unresolved V gene, and the cause of the rest is unknown. V and J calls and clone size follow that table, whereas D and trimming were derived from the DNA. This sample lists approximately 92,000 clones; 84% were detected once. Around 2% of the sample is held by the ten biggest clonotypes.

Sequences were obtained from peripheral blood. This clonotype was obtained from a man aged 70 or older with active or convalescent COVID-19. Here the chain combines TRBV4-1 and TRBJ2-7; 9 bases in the junction line up with TRBD1. The CDR3 region has the sequence CASSQTPGQGHEQYF. The DNA sequence follows: TGCGCCAGCAGCCAGACACCGGGACAGGGCCACGAGCAGTACTTC.